The 14 T cell receptor beta chains reported below all come from one sample, sequenced in a study of T cell changes during pregnancy in multiple sclerosis. Profiled with immunoSEQ multiplex PCR; TCRdb holds only in-frame clones, not every one. In the table there are some 100,000 clones, about 90% of which are singletons. The sequenced sample was peripheral blood, obtained after pregnancy. These TCRs come from a female donor with multiple sclerosis, enrolled in a pregnancy study.

The J gene is TRBJ1-5, the V gene TRBV4-1, with D possibly being TRBD1 (5 bases). Germline assignment: CDR1 MGHRA and CDR2 YSYEKL. CDR3 length: 17 residues. V was cut by 0 bases and J by 3 bases, with 15 bases left in between. In DNA, the CDR3 is TGCGCCAGCAGCCAAGAGGAGGGCAGGGACCTCAATCAGCCCCAGCATTTT. It specifies CASSQEEGRDLNQPQHF.

The V gene is TRBV30, the J gene TRBJ2-5, with TRBD2 matching over 7 bases. V dropped 3 bases and J dropped 2; count of bases not matched to a gene: 6. The germline V gene has CDR1 GTSNPN and CDR2 SVGIG (reference sequence). There are 14 residues in the CDR3. CDR3 loop: CAWSAGTTQETQYF. For the CDR3, the DNA is TGTGCCTGGAGCGCCGGGACTACGCAAGAGACCCAGTACTTC.

The genes are TRBV11-2 and TRBJ1-2; perhaps TRBD1 as D (5 bases). This CDR3 contains 13 residues. V was pared by 3 bases and J by 6 bases, with 11 bases between. Per the germline V gene, CDR1 is SGHAT and CDR2 is FQNNGV. The CDR3 region is CASSFPGQDGYTF. Written as DNA, the CDR3 is TGTGCCAGCAGCTTCCCAGGGCAGGATGGCTACACCTTC.

V usage is TRBV5-1 and J usage is TRBJ1-1, with unresolved D. The CDR3 length is 13 residues. With 0 bases removed from V and 3 bases from J, the gap between germline ends came to 6 bases. The germline V gene encodes CDR1 SGHRS and CDR2 YFSETQ. CDR3 region: CASSLERDTEAFF. CDR3 nucleotides: TGCGCCAGCAGCTTGGAGAGGGACACTGAAGCTTTCTTT.

The chain is built from TRBV7-3 and TRBJ1-6; no clear D. The CDR3 spans 14 residues. Trimming removed 5 bases from V and 5 bases from J, with 10 bases in between. The germline V gene encodes CDR1 SGHTA and CDR2 FQGTGA. Here the CDR3 DNA reads TGTGCCAGCAGCCTAGGCCCGAATAATTCACCCCTCCACTTT. It codes for CASSLGPNNSPLHF. Combining the CDR3 with reference TRBV7-3 and TRBJ1-6 gives the whole variable domain GAGVSQTPSNKVTEKGKYVELRCDPISGHTALYWYRQSLGQGPEFLIYFQGTGAADDSGLPNDRFFAVRPEGSVSTLKIQRTERGDSAVYLCASSLGPNNSPLHFGNGTRLTVT.

This chain joins TRBV5-1 and TRBJ2-2; 7 bases are shared with TRBD1. Unmatched junction bases numbered 8, after V lost 1 base and J lost 2 bases. Per the germline V gene, CDR1 is SGHRS and CDR2 is YFSETQ. The CDR3 has 17 amino acids. CDR3 DNA: TGCGCCAGCAGCTTGCCGGGACAGACAAAAAACACCGGGGAGCTGTTTTTT. Encoded protein: CASSLPGQTKNTGELFF.

The chain combines TRBV7-9 with TRBJ2-7; D might be TRBD2 (5 bases). Trimming took 5 bases from V and 1 from J, leaving 15 bases between them. Germline V gene data show CDR1 as SEHNR and CDR2 as FQNEAQ (reference sequence). This CDR3 has 15 amino acids. The CDR3 DNA sequence: TGTGCCAGCAGCGGAGGTGGACGGATTTCCTACGAGCAGTACTTC. The encoded protein is CASSGGGRISYEQYF.

The gene calls are TRBV28 and TRBJ1-1, with TRBD1 identical over 8 bases. The CDR3 sequence is 16 residues long. Germline CDR1 is MDHEN and CDR2 is SYDVKM. V trimming: 2 bases; J trimming: 1 base; junction bases outside the gene matches: 6. The CDR3 DNA reads TGTGCCAGCAGTTTAGCAGGGGGCGCCTGGAACACTGAAGCTTTCTTT. Its translation is CASSLAGGAWNTEAFF. Complete variable domain (other parts from reference TRBV28 and TRBJ1-1): DVKVTQSSRYLVKRTGEKVFLECVQDMDHENMFWYRQDPGLGLRLIYFSYDVKMKEKGDIPEGYSVSREKKERFSLILESASTNQTSMYLCASSLAGGAWNTEAFFGQGTRLTVV.

The rearrangement uses TRBV6-4 and TRBJ2-7; 9 bases are shared with TRBD2. Germline V gives CDR1 MRHNA, CDR2 SNTAGT. With 3 bases clipped from V and 6 bases from J, the junction kept 6 bases outside the gene matches. There are 14 residues in the CDR3. The CDR3 loop is CASSEVAGVGEQYF. The CDR3 bases are TGTGCCAGCAGTGAGGTAGCGGGGGTAGGCGAGCAGTACTTC.

The sample holds one count of this clone. The chain couples TRBV14 to TRBJ1-1; TRBD1 might be the D (6 bases). Trimming removed 4 bases at V and 3 bases at J, with 9 bases between. The CDR3 loop spans 13 amino acids. Germline assignment: CDR1 SGHDN and CDR2 FVKESK. The CDR3 protein is CASSRTGYTEAFF. The CDR3, as DNA: TGTGCCAGCAGCCGTACAGGGTACACTGAAGCTTTCTTT.

The rearrangement links TRBV28 to TRBJ2-4; 7 bases map to TRBD1. Germline V gene data show CDR1 as MDHEN and CDR2 as SYDVKM. CDR3 size: 16 residues. With 4 bases clipped from V and 7 bases from J, the junction kept 13 bases outside the gene matches. The CDR3 loop is CASSSQAQGWGNIQYF. The CDR3 coding sequence is TGTGCCAGCAGTTCCCAGGCACAGGGGTGGGGGAACATTCAGTACTTC.

V usage is TRBV7-2 and J usage is TRBJ2-3; TRBD2 might be the D (6 bases). V lost 2 bases and J 0 bases, leaving 9 bases between the germline ends. CDR1 is SGHTA and CDR2 is FQGNSA in the germline V gene. This CDR3 region has 15 residues. The CDR3 reads CASSLTGTSTDTQYF. For the CDR3, the DNA is TGTGCCAGCAGCTTAACTGGGACTAGCACAGATACGCAGTATTTT.

V is TRBV7-8 and J is TRBJ2-7; possibly TRBD1 for D (5 bases). CDR3 length equals 13 residues. Looked up from germline, CDR1 is SGHVS and CDR2 is FQNEAQ. Trimming cost V 5 bases and J 2 bases, with 10 bases left between them. CDR3 residues: CASSGRVPYEQYF. The CDR3 bases are TGTGCCAGCAGCGGCAGGGTACCCTACGAGCAGTACTTC.

The V and J genes are TRBV19 and TRBJ2-2; TRBD1 is a possible D gene (6 bases). Trimming removed 7 bases from V and 3 bases from J, with 9 bases in between. CDR1 LNHDA and CDR2 SQIVND come from the germline V gene (reference sequence). The CDR3 has 13 residues. The DNA for the CDR3 is TGTGCCAGTACCCACAGGGACACCGGGGAGCTGTTTTTT. Residues: CASTHRDTGELFF.